Listed below are T cell receptor beta chains from one sample, sequenced in a study of blood T cells in healthy people across ages. TCRdb fed the 5' RACE reads into MiXCR, producing one record per CDR3 protein. The data hold 1.5 million to 2 million distinct CDR3 sequences, with approximately 40% observed a single time. The sample taken for sequencing was blood. All receptors derive from a human donor in good health. Each CDR3 is given with its conserved first and last residue. A D gene is named only where the DNA matches it firmly. Clone size, where shown, is once, few, many, or a class for clones that have expanded.

cdr3_aa: CSSLGGRRPFF
cdr3_nt: TGCAGTTCCCTCGGCGGGCGGAGGCCGTTCTTC
v_call: TRBV20-1
j_call: TRBJ2-7
clone_size: once
d_call: NA

cdr3_aa: CASSWGLGNQLQHF
cdr3_nt: TGTGCCAGCAGCTGGGGACTTGGCAATCAGCTCCAGCATTTT
v_call: TRBV7-8
j_call: TRBJ1-5
clone_size: NA
d_call: NA

cdr3_aa: CASSQDRDNTGELFF
cdr3_nt: TGCGCCAGCAGCCAAGATCGAGATAACACCGGGGAGCTGTTTTTT
v_call: TRBV4-3
j_call: TRBJ2-2
clone_size: NA
d_call: NA

cdr3_aa: CSARDFRSHTQYF
cdr3_nt: TGCAGTGCTAGAGATTTCCGCTCACATACGCAGTATTTT
v_call: TRBV20-1
j_call: TRBJ2-3
clone_size: few
d_call: NA

cdr3_aa: CAISVDSFYGYTF
cdr3_nt: TGTGCCATCAGTGTTGACAGTTTCTATGGCTACACCTTC
v_call: TRBV10-3
j_call: TRBJ1-2
clone_size: NA
d_call: NA

cdr3_aa: CASSQATSGGSTQYF
cdr3_nt: TGCGCCAGCAGCCAAGCAACTAGCGGGGGTTCGACGCAGTACTTC
v_call: TRBV4-3
j_call: TRBJ2-7
clone_size: NA
d_call: TRBD2

cdr3_aa: CASSPDHRAEQYF
cdr3_nt: TGTGCCAGCAGCCCAGACCACAGAGCCGAGCAGTACTTC
v_call: TRBV13
j_call: TRBJ2-7
clone_size: NA
d_call: NA

cdr3_aa: CSISPTSDTQYF
cdr3_nt: TGTTCCATCAGTCCTACTTCGGATACGCAGTATTTT
v_call: TRBV10-3
j_call: TRBJ2-3
clone_size: once
d_call: NA

cdr3_aa: CSARDRRGQERAFF
cdr3_nt: TGCAGTGCTAGAGATCGAAGGGGACAAGAGAGAGCTTTCTTT
v_call: TRBV20-1
j_call: TRBJ1-1
clone_size: NA
d_call: NA

cdr3_aa: CATSVGVGGQGETQYF
cdr3_nt: TGTGCCACCAGTGTTGGGGTTGGGGGTCAGGGAGAGACCCAGTACTTC
v_call: TRBV24-1
j_call: TRBJ2-5
clone_size: NA
d_call: NA

cdr3_aa: CASSPLQGGGEKLFF
cdr3_nt: TGCGCCAGCAGCCCGCTACAGGGTGGCGGAGAAAAACTGTTTTTT
v_call: TRBV5-1
j_call: TRBJ1-4
clone_size: NA
d_call: NA

cdr3_aa: CASSLEVAGGPETQYF
cdr3_nt: TGTGCCAGCAGCTTAGAAGTAGCGGGGGGGCCTGAGACCCAGTACTTC
v_call: TRBV7-2
j_call: TRBJ2-5
clone_size: NA
d_call: TRBD2

cdr3_aa: CASSFTRGLQETQYF
cdr3_nt: TGTGCCAGCAGCTTTACCCGCGGACTCCAAGAGACCCAGTACTTC
v_call: TRBV7-2
j_call: TRBJ2-5
clone_size: NA
d_call: NA

cdr3_aa: CASSLGLIVGGDTQYF
cdr3_nt: TGCGCCAGCAGCTTAGGGCTCATAGTGGGCGGGGATACGCAGTATTTT
v_call: TRBV5-1
j_call: TRBJ2-3
clone_size: NA
d_call: NA

cdr3_aa: CSAKRRGASYNEQYF
cdr3_nt: TGCAGCGCCAAAAGGCGGGGGGCCTCCTACAATGAGCAGTACTTC
v_call: TRBV29-1
j_call: TRBJ2-4
clone_size: NA
d_call: TRBD2

cdr3_aa: CSARDPGRGGGYTF
cdr3_nt: TGCAGTGCTAGAGATCCCGGCAGGGGAGGTGGCTACACCTTC
v_call: TRBV20-1
j_call: TRBJ1-2
clone_size: NA
d_call: NA

cdr3_aa: CAISAGDRGNSEQYF
cdr3_nt: TGTGCCATCAGTGCGGGGGACAGGGGAAATTCGGAGCAGTACTTC
v_call: TRBV10-3
j_call: TRBJ2-5
clone_size: NA
d_call: TRBD1

cdr3_aa: CSGGRRTQETQYF
cdr3_nt: TGCAGTGGGGGCCGACGGACTCAAGAGACCCAGTACTTC
v_call: TRBV20-1
j_call: TRBJ2-5
clone_size: many
d_call: NA

cdr3_aa: CATSGYRGPVKNIQYF
cdr3_nt: TGTGCCACCTCGGGCTATAGGGGGCCTGTTAAAAACATTCAGTACTTC
v_call: TRBV15
j_call: TRBJ2-4
clone_size: NA
d_call: TRBD1

cdr3_aa: CASRKDSSGANVLTF
cdr3_nt: TGTGCCAGCAGGAAGGATAGCTCTGGGGCCAACGTCCTGACTTTC
v_call: TRBV2
j_call: TRBJ2-6
clone_size: NA
d_call: NA

cdr3_aa: CASSWGRNTDTQYF
cdr3_nt: TGTGCCAGCAGTTGGGGGAGGAACACAGATACGCAGTATTTT
v_call: TRBV6-5
j_call: TRBJ2-3
clone_size: NA
d_call: NA

cdr3_aa: CASSDSTMIHPLCEQYF
cdr3_nt: TGTGCCAGCAGTGACTCGACAATGATCCATCCTCTGTGCGAGCAGTACTTC
v_call: TRBV6-4
j_call: TRBJ2-7
clone_size: few
d_call: NA

cdr3_aa: CSARSPGLSSNQPQHF
cdr3_nt: TGCAGTGCTAGATCTCCGGGACTTTCTAGCAATCAGCCCCAGCATTTT
v_call: TRBV20-1
j_call: TRBJ1-5
clone_size: NA
d_call: NA

cdr3_aa: CASRGQAGGSHEQFF
cdr3_nt: TGTGCCAGCAGGGGCCAAGCGGGGGGGTCCCATGAGCAGTTCTTC
v_call: TRBV12-3/TRBV12-4
j_call: TRBJ2-1
clone_size: NA
d_call: TRBD2

cdr3_aa: CASSQDQASYEQYF
cdr3_nt: TGCGCCAGCAGCCAAGACCAAGCTTCCTACGAGCAGTACTTC
v_call: TRBV4-3
j_call: TRBJ2-7
clone_size: many
d_call: NA

cdr3_aa: CASRRTDSNQPQHF
cdr3_nt: TGTGCCAGCAGGCGGACAGATAGCAATCAGCCCCAGCATTTT
v_call: TRBV6-5
j_call: TRBJ1-5
clone_size: few
d_call: NA

cdr3_aa: CSVVGEFGNYGYTF
cdr3_nt: TGCAGCGTTGTTGGGGAATTCGGGAACTATGGCTACACCTTC
v_call: TRBV29-1
j_call: TRBJ1-2
clone_size: few
d_call: NA

cdr3_aa: CSVLKTTDGYYGYTF
cdr3_nt: TGCAGCGTCCTCAAGACTACAGACGGATACTATGGCTACACCTTC
v_call: TRBV29-1
j_call: TRBJ1-2
clone_size: few
d_call: NA

cdr3_aa: CATSAHGQGQQPQHF
cdr3_nt: TGTGCCACCAGTGCCCACGGACAGGGGCAACAGCCCCAGCATTTT
v_call: TRBV24-1
j_call: TRBJ1-5
clone_size: NA
d_call: TRBD1

cdr3_aa: CSVAGSGTEAFF
cdr3_nt: TGCAGCGTTGCGGGGTCGGGCACTGAAGCTTTCTTT
v_call: TRBV29-1
j_call: TRBJ1-1
clone_size: NA
d_call: NA

cdr3_aa: CASSVHGTGELFF
cdr3_nt: TGTGCCAGTAGTGTACACGGCACCGGGGAGCTGTTTTTT
v_call: TRBV19
j_call: TRBJ2-2
clone_size: NA
d_call: NA

cdr3_aa: CASNLREGSSYEQYF
cdr3_nt: TGTGCCAGCAACTTAAGGGAGGGCTCCTCCTACGAGCAGTACTTC
v_call: TRBV7-2
j_call: TRBJ2-7
clone_size: NA
d_call: TRBD2

cdr3_aa: CAISGDRHTGELFF
cdr3_nt: TGTGCCATCAGCGGGGACAGACACACCGGGGAGCTGTTTTTT
v_call: TRBV10-3
j_call: TRBJ2-2
clone_size: NA
d_call: TRBD1

cdr3_aa: CSALRDGQGDSYGYTF
cdr3_nt: TGCAGTGCTCTCCGGGATGGACAGGGAGATTCCTATGGCTACACCTTC
v_call: TRBV20-1
j_call: TRBJ1-2
clone_size: few
d_call: TRBD1

cdr3_aa: CSVGKVSGELFF
cdr3_nt: TGCAGCGTTGGAAAGGTATCGGGGGAGCTGTTTTTT
v_call: TRBV29-1
j_call: TRBJ2-2
clone_size: NA
d_call: NA

cdr3_aa: CASSRTWTGSSGANVLTF
cdr3_nt: TGCGCCAGCAGCCGCACCTGGACAGGGTCTTCTGGGGCCAACGTCCTGACTTTC
v_call: TRBV4-3
j_call: TRBJ2-6
clone_size: few
d_call: TRBD1

cdr3_aa: CASSVDEGGHTGELFF
cdr3_nt: TGTGCCAGCAGCGTAGACGAGGGGGGTCACACCGGGGAGCTGTTTTTT
v_call: TRBV9
j_call: TRBJ2-2
clone_size: NA
d_call: NA

cdr3_aa: CASSLRTGEPNEKLFF
cdr3_nt: TGCGCCAGCAGCTTAAGGACAGGGGAGCCTAATGAAAAACTGTTTTTT
v_call: TRBV5-1
j_call: TRBJ1-4
clone_size: NA
d_call: TRBD1

cdr3_aa: CASSRDRNSYNEQYF
cdr3_nt: TGCGCCAGCAGCCGTGACAGAAACTCCTACAATGAGCAGTACTTC
v_call: TRBV4-1
j_call: TRBJ2-7
clone_size: NA
d_call: NA

cdr3_aa: CSARALDRGLSTDTQYF
cdr3_nt: TGCAGTGCTAGAGCTCTCGACAGGGGGCTTAGCACAGATACGCAGTATTTT
v_call: TRBV20-1
j_call: TRBJ2-3
clone_size: NA
d_call: TRBD1

cdr3_aa: CASRTAGWTSGGQAKNIQYF
cdr3_nt: TGTGCCAGCAGGACCGCAGGTTGGACTAGCGGGGGGCAGGCCAAAAACATTCAGTACTTC
v_call: TRBV2
j_call: TRBJ2-4
clone_size: few
d_call: TRBD2

cdr3_aa: CASSRSLGQGGANVLTF
cdr3_nt: TGTGCCAGCAGCCGAAGTCTTGGACAGGGTGGGGCCAACGTCCTGACTTTC
v_call: TRBV4-2
j_call: TRBJ2-6
clone_size: NA
d_call: TRBD1

cdr3_aa: CAWTTQGRGEQYF
cdr3_nt: TGTGCCTGGACCACACAGGGCCGTGGGGAGCAGTACTTC
v_call: TRBV30
j_call: TRBJ2-7
clone_size: few
d_call: NA

cdr3_aa: CASSARDLTYEQYF
cdr3_nt: TGTGCCAGCTCAGCCCGGGACTTGACCTACGAGCAGTACTTC
v_call: TRBV18
j_call: TRBJ2-7
clone_size: NA
d_call: NA

cdr3_aa: CAISESYTLTGEWFF
cdr3_nt: TGCGCCATCAGTGAGTCGTACACTCTCACCGGGGAGTGGTTTTTT
v_call: TRBV10-3
j_call: TRBJ2-2
clone_size: NA
d_call: NA